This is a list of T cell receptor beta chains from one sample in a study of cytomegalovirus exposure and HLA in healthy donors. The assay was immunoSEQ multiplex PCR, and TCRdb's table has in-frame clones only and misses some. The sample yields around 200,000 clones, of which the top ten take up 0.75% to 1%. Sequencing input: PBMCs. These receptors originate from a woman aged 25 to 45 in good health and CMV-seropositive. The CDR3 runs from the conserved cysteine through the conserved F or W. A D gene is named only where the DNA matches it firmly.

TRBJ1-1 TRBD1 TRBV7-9 TGTGCCAGTATTCGAGGAGGGGGCAACACTGAAGCTTTCTTT CASIRGGGNTEAFF
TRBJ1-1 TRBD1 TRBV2 TGTGCCAGCAGCGAAGACAGGGCCACTGAAGCTTTCTTT CASSEDRATEAFF
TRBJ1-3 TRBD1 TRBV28 TGTGCCAGCAGTTTCCCCGGACAGGGGGCTTTCGGAAACACCATATATTTT CASSFPGQGAFGNTIYF
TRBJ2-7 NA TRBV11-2 TGTGCCAGCAGCTTAGTAGAGGGCGAGCAGTACTTC CASSLVEGEQYF
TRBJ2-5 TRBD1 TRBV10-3 TGTGCCATCAGTAGACAGGGTCACGTCTCCCTGGGAGAGACCCAGTACTTC CAISRQGHVSLGETQYF
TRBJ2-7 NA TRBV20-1 TGCAGTGCCCGACTCACCTACGAGCAGTACTTC CSARLTYEQYF
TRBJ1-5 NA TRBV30 TGTGCCTGGAGTGAGTGGAGTTTTCTGAATCAGCCCCAGCATTTT CAWSEWSFLNQPQHF
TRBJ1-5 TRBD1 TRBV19 TGTGCCACCACGGACAGGGTCGATCAGCCCCAGCATTTT CATTDRVDQPQHF
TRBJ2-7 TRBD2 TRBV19 TGTGCCAGTAGTGCCCCGACTAGCGGGAGATTCCACGAGCAGTACTTC CASSAPTSGRFHEQYF
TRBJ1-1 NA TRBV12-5 TGTGCTAGTGGTTTAGCCCCTCAGGGAGGCAGTGAAGCTTTCTTT CASGLAPQGGSEAFF
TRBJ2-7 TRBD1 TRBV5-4 TGTGCCAGCAGCTTGCTTGGACAGGGACCCTACGAGCAGTACTTC CASSLLGQGPYEQYF
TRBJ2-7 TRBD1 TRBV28 TGTGCCACCTTGGACAGGAACTCCTACGAGCAGTACTTC CATLDRNSYEQYF
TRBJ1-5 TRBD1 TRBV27 TGTGCCAGCAGCCGAGACAGGGGAGGTCAGCCCCAGCATTTT CASSRDRGGQPQHF
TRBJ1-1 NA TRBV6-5 TGTGCCAGCAGTTGGGCGGGTTATGAAGCTTTCTTT CASSWAGYEAFF
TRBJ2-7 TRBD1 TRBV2 TGTGCCAGCAGTCCTCGGACAGGGGGCCTCGACGAGCAGTACTTC CASSPRTGGLDEQYF
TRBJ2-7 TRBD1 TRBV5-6 TGTGCCAGCAATCCCGGCCCAGGGGGCGAATACGAGCAGTACTTC CASNPGPGGEYEQYF
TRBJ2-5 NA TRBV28 TGTGCCAGCAGTGGGGGAGGAGCACAAGAGACCCAGTACTTC CASSGGGAQETQYF
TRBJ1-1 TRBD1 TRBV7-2 TGTGCCAGCAGCTTAGGGTCAGGGGGCGTTGGTGAAGCTTTCTTT CASSLGSGGVGEAFF
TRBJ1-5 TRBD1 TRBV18 TGTGCCAGCTCACTAACGGACAGGGATCAGCCCCAGCATTTT CASSLTDRDQPQHF
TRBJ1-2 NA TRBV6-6 TGTGCCAGCAGTTACTCGCCCAGGAGGGAATCAGATGGCTACACCTTC CASSYSPRRESDGYTF
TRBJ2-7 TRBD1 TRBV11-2 TGTGCCAGCAGCTTATATACAGGGGCAAGCGAGCAGTACTTC CASSLYTGASEQYF
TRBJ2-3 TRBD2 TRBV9 TGTGCCAGCAGCGGCACTAGCGGGCCTAGCACAGATACGCAGTATTTT CASSGTSGPSTDTQYF
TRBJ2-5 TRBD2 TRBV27 TGTGCCAGCAGTATTGGGGCTAGCGGTGGAAGAGAGACCCAGTACTTC CASSIGASGGRETQYF
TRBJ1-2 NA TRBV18 TGTGCCAGCTCACCGAGCGGACGGGCTGGGAGCTACACCTTC CASSPSGRAGSYTF
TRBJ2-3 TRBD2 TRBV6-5 TGTGCCAGCAGTCTTCGACTAGCGGTTGATACACAGTATTTT CASSLRLAVDTQYF
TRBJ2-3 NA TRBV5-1 TGCGCCAGCAGCTTGTCAGGCACAGATACGCAGTATTTT CASSLSGTDTQYF
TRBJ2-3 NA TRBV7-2 TGTGCCAGCAGCCCAAAGGGGACAGATACGCAGTATTTT CASSPKGTDTQYF
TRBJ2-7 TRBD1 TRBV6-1 TGTGCCAGCAGTGGACAGGGGGGCCGCTACGAGCAGTACTTC CASSGQGGRYEQYF
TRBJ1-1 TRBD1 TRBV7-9 TGTGCCAGCAGCGGGACAGGGGACACTGAAGCTTTCTTT CASSGTGDTEAFF
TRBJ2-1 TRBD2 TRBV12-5 TGTGCTAGTGGTTTCTCGTCGGCGGGAGCCTACAATGAGCAGTTCTTC CASGFSSAGAYNEQFF